The 32 T cell receptor beta chains listed next were all sequenced from one sample in a study of control samples from healthy donors and cancer patients. Assay: immunoSEQ multiplex PCR; the TCRdb copy retains only in-frame clones and omits some. The sample has more than 95,000 clones, more than 80% seen once. The sequenced sample consisted of blood. These receptors all come from a man aged 18 to 30 in good health.

The V and J genes are TRBV6-5 and TRBJ1-2; D unclear. Trimming took off 3 bases at V and 4 bases at J, with 18 bases between the two ends. The CDR3 extends over 16 amino acids. Germline loops: CDR1 MNHEY, CDR2 SVGAGI. In DNA, the CDR3 is TGTGCCAGCAGTTATCATTATCGGGGAGGACCCTATGGCTACACCTTC. Its translation is CASSYHYRGGPYGYTF.

With regard to this clone: The same CDR3 arises from other DNA sequences in this sample as well. This chain links TRBV15 with TRBJ1-2, with D hard to call. Germline loops: CDR1 LNHNV, CDR2 YYDKDF (reference sequence). V was clipped by 3 bases and J by 0 bases, with 5 bases between them. CDR3 length: 13 residues. CDR3 DNA: TGTGCCACCAGCAGGGGAACTAACTATGGCTACACCTTC. It codes for CATSRGTNYGYTF.

To note about this clone: The sample contains more than one DNA sequence encoding this CDR3. The chain employs TRBV12-3 or TRBV12-4 and TRBJ2-3; D is perhaps TRBD2 (6 bases). The CDR3 has 13 amino acids. V was cut by 3 bases and J by 3 bases, with 7 bases left in between. CDR3 DNA sequence: TGTGCCAGCAGTTTCGGGGGAACAGATACGCAGTATTTT. It encodes CASSFGGTDTQYF.

The rearrangement links TRBV4-1 to TRBJ1-2, with a possible D match to TRBD1 (5 bases). Deletions cut 3 bases from V and 4 bases from J, with 15 bases between. Germline CDR1 is MGHRA and CDR2 is YSYEKL. The CDR3 has 15 amino acids. The CDR3 protein is CASSQKTAFSYGYTF. The CDR3 DNA reads TGCGCCAGCAGCCAGAAGACAGCATTCAGCTATGGCTACACCTTC.

CDR3 region: CASSGTGYGYTF. The CDR3 DNA reads as TGTGCCAGTTCCGGGACAGGCTATGGCTACACCTTC. The V and J genes are TRBV6-5 and TRBJ1-2, with 8 bases that match TRBD1. CDR1 and CDR2 (germline): MNHEY, SVGAGI. CDR3 length: 12 residues. The V and J ends lost 9 bases and 4 bases, in that order; junction bases with no gene match: 4.

This rearrangement joins TRBV18 to TRBJ2-1; D is perhaps TRBD1 (6 bases). This CDR3 is 14 amino acids long. Germline loops: CDR1 KGHSH, CDR2 LQKENI. V was cut by 2 bases and J by 5 bases, with 10 bases left in between. Written as DNA, the CDR3 is TGTGCCAGCTCACCAGGGCAGGGGAACAATGAGCAGTTCTTC. Protein sequence: CASSPGQGNNEQFF.

The chain employs TRBV6-5 and TRBJ2-2, with D uncertain. The CDR3 runs to 15 residues. Germline V gene sequence: CDR1 MNHEY, CDR2 SVGAGI. With 0 bases removed from V and 3 bases from J, the gap between germline ends came to 8 bases. CDR3 region: CASSYSDGHTGELFF. The CDR3 nucleotides are TGTGCCAGCAGTTACTCAGACGGCCACACCGGGGAGCTGTTTTTT.

In regard to this clone: The sample has other DNA sequences that encode this CDR3 too. The chain combines TRBV5-1 with TRBJ2-1, with 10 nucleotides matching TRBD2. With 0 bases clipped from V and 6 bases from J, the junction kept 3 bases outside the gene matches. The CDR3 is made up of 15 amino acids. The germline CDR1 and CDR2 sequences are SGHRS and YFSETQ. CDR3 sequence reads: CASSLASGRANEQFF. CDR3 DNA: TGCGCCAGCAGCTTGGCGAGCGGGAGGGCCAATGAGCAGTTCTTC.

The genes are TRBV5-1 and TRBJ1-2, with D unresolved. Germline values: CDR1 SGHRS, CDR2 YFSETQ. CDR3 length: 14 amino acids. Trimming took off 4 bases at V and 0 bases at J, with 10 bases between the two ends. CDR3 coding DNA: TGCGCCAGCAGCCCGACCGGGGCTAACTATGGCTACACCTTC. Translation gives CASSPTGANYGYTF.

The rearrangement links TRBV4-1 to TRBJ2-5; TRBD1 matches at 9 bases. CDR3 length: 15 amino acids. CDR1 is MGHRA and CDR2 is YSYEKL in the germline V gene. Losses at the gene ends were 4 bases for V and 2 bases for J; bases not matched to a gene: 5. The CDR3 DNA is TGCGCCAGCAGCCGACGACAGGGGGTACAAGAGACCCAGTACTTC. This gives the protein CASSRRQGVQETQYF.

J is TRBJ2-3 and V is TRBV29-1; 8 nucleotides line up with TRBD2. J lost 0 bases, V lost 0 bases, and 5 bases had no gene match. This CDR3 has 16 amino acids. Germline loops: CDR1 SQVTM, CDR2 ANQGSEA. CDR3 loop: CSVEDLTGGSTDTQYF. For the CDR3, the DNA is TGCAGCGTTGAAGATCTGACGGGAGGGAGCACAGATACGCAGTATTTT.

J is TRBJ1-2 and V is TRBV12-3 or TRBV12-4; D is ambiguous. The V end lost 4 bases, the J end lost 1 base, and 7 bases lay between the germline ends. The CDR3 loop spans 13 amino acids. Here the CDR3 reads CASSYDGNYGYTF. The CDR3 region has the DNA TGTGCCAGCAGTTATGACGGTAACTATGGCTACACCTTC.

V and J are TRBV15 and TRBJ1-1; maybe TRBD1 (5 bases). Germline V gene lookup returns CDR1 LNHNV and CDR2 YYDKDF (reference sequence). The V gene lost 5 bases and the J gene lost 3 bases, with 13 bases spanning the gap. There are 14 residues in the CDR3. The CDR3 nucleotides are TGTGCCACCAGCGATGGTGGGACGGACACTGAAGCTTTCTTT. Amino acids: CATSDGGTDTEAFF.

This chain joins TRBV7-9 and TRBJ2-5, with unresolved D. The germline V gene has CDR1 SEHNR and CDR2 FQNEAQ (reference sequence). This CDR3 contains 14 residues. V lost 10 bases and J 5 bases, leaving 20 bases between the germline ends. The CDR3 sequence is CANSAVQATETQYF. CDR3 coding DNA: TGTGCCAATTCCGCGGTACAAGCGACTGAGACCCAGTACTTC.

DNA for the CDR3: TGTGCAAGTCGACGATCAGGGGGAGGGACTGAAGCTTTCTTT. Its protein is CASRRSGGGTEAFF. The gene calls are TRBV12-2 and TRBJ1-1. TRBV12-2 is a listed pseudogene. CDR3 length equals 14 residues.

Only one count was recorded for this clone. The V call is TRBV10-3, the J call TRBJ2-5; 9 bases are shared with TRBD1. V was clipped by 7 bases and J by 7 bases; unmatched bases: 16. Germline V gives CDR1 ENHRY, CDR2 SYGVKD. CDR3 length: 16 residues. Here the CDR3 reads CAITQGDGTGYGTQYF. Written as DNA, the CDR3 is TGTGCCATCACTCAAGGCGACGGGACAGGGTACGGGACCCAGTACTTC.

The chain joins TRBV6-5 to TRBJ2-7; 10 bases fit TRBD2. The CDR3 has 13 residues. Germline lookup yields CDR1 MNHEY and CDR2 SVGAGI. Trimming took 8 bases from V and 2 from J; bases not matched to a gene: 3. CDR3 DNA: TGTGCCAGCGGAGCGGGAGGGCCCTACGAGCAGTACTTC. This codes for CASGAGGPYEQYF.

This clone was detected only once. J is TRBJ2-1 and V is TRBV27; 8 bases match TRBD1. This CDR3 has 12 amino acids. The V gene's germline CDR1 is MNHEY and CDR2 SMNVEV (reference sequence). J lost 11 bases, V lost 3 bases, and 3 bases had no gene match. The CDR3 here is CASSLGTGQQFF. In nucleotides, the CDR3 is TGTGCCAGCAGTTTGGGGACAGGACAGCAGTTCTTC.

This chain joins TRBV6-2 or TRBV6-3 and TRBJ2-7, with TRBD1 matching 12 bases. With 2 bases clipped from V and 4 bases from J, the junction kept 6 bases outside the gene matches. CDR3 size: 16 residues. Germline V CDR1 and CDR2: MNHEY, SVGEGT. This CDR3 reads CASSYTRDRGRYEQYF. CDR3 nucleotides: TGTGCCAGCAGTTACACCAGGGACAGGGGGCGATACGAGCAGTACTTC.

The rearrangement joins TRBV27 to TRBJ2-1; no definite D call. The germline V and J ends were trimmed by 7 bases and 5 bases, with 12 bases remaining between them. Germline V CDR1 and CDR2: MNHEY, SMNVEV (reference sequence). This CDR3 comprises 13 residues. As DNA, the CDR3 is TGTGCCAGCACCGGTACAGAGGACAATGAGCAGTTCTTC. Protein: CASTGTEDNEQFF.

This chain links TRBV7-9 with TRBJ1-6; D uncertain. There are 17 residues in the CDR3. Germline V gives CDR1 SEHNR, CDR2 FQNEAQ (reference sequence). With 0 bases removed from V and 0 bases from J, the gap between germline ends came to 9 bases. The CDR3 here is CASSLALRSSYNSPLHF. Here the CDR3 DNA reads TGTGCCAGCAGCTTAGCTTTGCGTAGCTCCTATAATTCACCCCTCCACTTT.

V usage is TRBV7-9 and J usage is TRBJ1-2; D is possibly TRBD1 (5 bases). V dropped 6 bases and J dropped 8 bases, with 19 bases sitting between them. CDR3 length: 14 amino acids. CDR1 and CDR2 (germline): SEHNR, FQNEAQ (reference sequence). CDR3 residues: CASSTNQQAPGYTF. The CDR3 DNA sequence: TGTGCCAGCAGTACCAATCAACAGGCACCAGGCTACACCTTC.

The gene calls are TRBV4-1 and TRBJ1-1; a possible D gene is TRBD1 (5 bases). The CDR3 runs 15 residues. The germline V gene has CDR1 MGHRA and CDR2 YSYEKL. V dropped 4 bases and J dropped 0 bases, with 12 bases sitting between them. In DNA form, the CDR3 reads TGCGCCAGCAGCCCGGCGGGGGGACTGAACACTGAAGCTTTCTTT. This sequence encodes CASSPAGGLNTEAFF.

J is TRBJ1-4 and V is TRBV6-5; D perhaps matches TRBD1 (5 bases). V was pared by 8 bases and J by 5 bases, with 12 bases between. The germline CDR1 and CDR2 sequences are MNHEY and SVGAGI. CDR3 length: 13 residues. The CDR3 DNA reads as TGTGCCAGCCGGGGGAGCATGAATGAAAAACTGTTTTTT. This codes for CASRGSMNEKLFF.

This sequence joins TRBV7-2 and TRBJ2-2; tentatively, D is TRBD2 (5 bases). The CDR3 has 16 amino acids. Trimming left V 4 bases short and J 3 bases short, with 15 bases between. Germline V gives CDR1 SGHTA, CDR2 FQGNSA. This chain's CDR3 is CASSWLNGIYTGELFF. The CDR3 nucleotides are TGTGCCAGCAGCTGGCTGAACGGGATCTACACCGGGGAGCTGTTTTTT.

The chain employs TRBV12-5 and TRBJ1-1; maybe TRBD1 (6 bases). This CDR3 contains 14 residues. V gave up 7 bases and J gave up 6 bases, with 18 bases separating them. In germline, CDR1 is LGHNT, CDR2 FRNRAP. The CDR3 sequence: CASAPGAFNSEAFF. The CDR3 DNA reads TGTGCTAGTGCCCCGGGGGCGTTTAACTCTGAAGCTTTCTTT.

V usage is TRBV6-2 or TRBV6-3 and J usage is TRBJ1-4; D is unclear. CDR3 length equals 13 residues. V lost 4 bases, J lost 5 bases, and 8 bases lay in between. In germline, CDR1 is MNHEY, CDR2 SVGEGT. The CDR3 region has the DNA TGTGCCAGCAGTTCGCAGTGGAATGAAAAACTGTTTTTT. Translation gives CASSSQWNEKLFF.

The chain couples TRBV5-1 to TRBJ1-1; 7 nucleotides agree with TRBD1. There are 13 residues in the CDR3. Trimming at V came to 4 bases and at J to 5 bases, leaving 5 bases not matched to a gene. Germline V CDR1 and CDR2: SGHRS, YFSETQ. CDR3 region: CASSPGTATEAFF. CDR3 nucleotides: TGCGCCAGCAGCCCGGGGACAGCGACTGAAGCTTTCTTT.

This chain uses TRBV5-1 with TRBJ1-5; the D gene is possibly TRBD1 (5 bases). In germline, CDR1 is SGHRS, CDR2 YFSETQ. This CDR3 contains 15 residues. Trimming took 1 base from V and 4 from J, leaving 12 bases between them. Here the CDR3 reads CASSLNGHINQPQHF. In nucleotides, the CDR3 is TGCGCCAGCAGCTTGAATGGACATATTAATCAGCCCCAGCATTTT.

The CDR3 is CASSQVDSYEQYF. Written as DNA, the CDR3 is TGTGCCAGCAGCCAAGTTGACAGCTACGAGCAGTACTTC. V usage is TRBV14 and J usage is TRBJ2-7; maybe TRBD1 (5 bases). CDR3 length: 13 amino acids. Germline values: CDR1 SGHDN, CDR2 FVKESK. The V gene lost 1 base and the J gene lost 3 bases, with 7 bases spanning the gap.

This chain uses TRBV7-8 with TRBJ2-7; TRBD1 matches at 7 bases. The CDR3 has 14 residues. V was clipped by 5 bases and J by 3 bases; unmatched bases: 7. Germline-derived CDR1 and CDR2 are SGHVS and FQNEAQ. The CDR3 spells CASSKPGQNYEQYF. The CDR3 DNA reads TGTGCCAGCAGCAAGCCGGGACAGAACTACGAGCAGTACTTC.

CDR3 in amino acids: CASSLLGEGHFNEQFF. The DNA of the CDR3 is TGCGCCAGCAGCTTATTGGGGGAGGGCCATTTCAATGAGCAGTTCTTC. The V and J genes are TRBV5-1 and TRBJ2-1, with 7 bases aligning to TRBD2. CDR3 length equals 16 residues. Germline V lookup: CDR1 SGHRS, CDR2 YFSETQ. J was trimmed by 6 bases and V by 2 bases; bases with no gene match: 11.